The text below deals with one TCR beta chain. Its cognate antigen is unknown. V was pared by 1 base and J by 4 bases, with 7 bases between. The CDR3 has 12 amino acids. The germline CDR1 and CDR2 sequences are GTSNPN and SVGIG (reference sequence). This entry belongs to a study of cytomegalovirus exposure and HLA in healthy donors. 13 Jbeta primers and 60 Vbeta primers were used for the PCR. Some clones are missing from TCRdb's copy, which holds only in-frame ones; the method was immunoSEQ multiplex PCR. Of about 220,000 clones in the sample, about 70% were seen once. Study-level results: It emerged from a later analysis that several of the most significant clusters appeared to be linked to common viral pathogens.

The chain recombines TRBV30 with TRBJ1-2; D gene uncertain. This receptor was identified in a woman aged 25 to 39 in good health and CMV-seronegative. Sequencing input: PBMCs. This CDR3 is CAWSGGGYGYTF. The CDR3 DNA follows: TGTGCCTGGAGTGGCGGAGGCTATGGCTACACCTTC.